Below, 19 T cell receptor beta chains from the same sample are listed, as sequenced in a study of T cells after yellow fever vaccination (dated by TCRdb to between 2018 and 2020). Library creation used 5' RACE. The listed sequencing device is Illumina HiSeq 2500. Using fastp at Q25 and MiXCR, TCRdb reprocessed the public reads and kept productive beta chains. Rows matching on CDR3 protein sequence are summarized as one entry with the most common DNA and genes. Present in this sample are roughly 500,000 distinct CDR3 sequences, about 19% of which were seen just once. In total, the top ten clones hold 14% of the sample. This sample's treatment or condition label indicates: live attenuated yellow fever vaccine strain. The source was PBMCs, collected 15 days after the yellow fever booster vaccination. The receptors originated from a man aged 25-45 years who received the YFV17D yellow fever vaccine.

The chain combines TRBV4-2 with TRBJ2-2, with D possibly being TRBD1 (5 bases). The length of the CDR3 is 14 residues. The V gene's germline CDR1 is LGHNA and CDR2 YNFKEQ. Trimming cost V 1 base and J 7 bases, with 10 bases left between them. The CDR3 DNA is TGTGCCAGCAGCCAAGTAGGGGTAAACGGGGAGCTGTTTTTT. Its translation: CASSQVGVNGELFF.

This chain links TRBV6-4 with TRBJ2-5, with D possibly being TRBD2 (6 bases). Germline V lookup: CDR1 MRHNA, CDR2 SNTAGT. Trimming took 6 bases from V and 0 from J, leaving 26 bases between them. There are 19 residues in the CDR3. The CDR3, as DNA: TGTGCCAGCAGAATCCCGGGACTCAAAACTGGGGGGAACCAAGAGACCCAGTACTTC. Its protein is CASRIPGLKTGGNQETQYF.

This chain uses TRBV7-9 with TRBJ2-2; D is perhaps TRBD1 (6 bases). The germline V gene has CDR1 SEHNR and CDR2 FQNEAQ (reference sequence). The CDR3 covers 14 residues. V was clipped by 4 bases and J by 5 bases, with 11 bases between them. The CDR3 here is CASSSYRVTGELFF. CDR3 bases: TGTGCCAGCAGCTCATACAGGGTTACCGGGGAGCTGTTTTTT.

This clonotype has just a few counts. This chain connects TRBV2 to TRBJ2-7, with 8 nucleotides matching TRBD1. The trim removed 8 bases at V and 0 bases at J, leaving 6 bases unmatched. The CDR3 totals 14 residues. Germline V CDR1 and CDR2: SNHLY, FYNNEI. In nucleotides, the CDR3 is TGTGCCAGCCTTAGGGACAGGAGCTCCTACGAGCAGTACTTC. Translating it yields CASLRDRSSYEQYF.

The table lists this clonotype with a few counts. J is TRBJ2-7 and V is TRBV7-2, with D possibly matching TRBD1 (6 bases). Trimming stripped 3 bases from V and 3 bases from J, with 9 bases between. The CDR3 contains 13 residues. CDR1 and CDR2 (germline): SGHTA, FQGNSA. Here the CDR3 reads CASSFRDNYEQYF. DNA for the CDR3: TGTGCCAGCAGCTTTAGGGACAACTACGAGCAGTACTTC.

This clonotype was seen a handful of times. This chain uses TRBV7-8 with TRBJ2-7; D might be TRBD1 (6 bases). The germline gives CDR1 SGHVS, CDR2 FQNEAQ. Trimming stripped 8 bases from V and 3 bases from J, with 8 bases between. The CDR3 covers 11 residues. The CDR3 DNA sequence: TGTGCCAGCCTGGACAGCTACGAGCAGTACTTC. Amino acid sequence: CASLDSYEQYF.

This clonotype was seen only a few times. This rearrangement joins TRBV14 to TRBJ2-3; perhaps D is TRBD1 or TRBD2 (5 bases each). CDR1 is SGHDN, CDR2 FVKESK, per germline. V gave up 0 bases and J gave up 0 bases, with 16 bases separating them. CDR3 length: 18 residues. The CDR3 reads CASSQEDGAWGSTDTQYF. In DNA form, the CDR3 reads TGTGCCAGCAGCCAAGAGGACGGGGCTTGGGGGAGCACAGATACGCAGTATTTT.

The gene calls are TRBV20-1 and TRBJ2-7; 12 positions match TRBD2. The V gene's germline CDR1 is DFQATT and CDR2 SNEGSKA (reference sequence). V lost 0 bases and J lost 0; bases outside the gene matches: 6. The CDR3 sequence is 17 residues long. Here the CDR3 DNA reads TGCAGTGCTAGAGATCCGGAGACTAGCGGGAGCTCCTACGAGCAGTACTTC. Translating it yields CSARDPETSGSSYEQYF.

This clonotype was seen a few times. The genes are TRBV7-2 and TRBJ2-7; the D is unclear. The germline gives CDR1 SGHTA, CDR2 FQGNSA. This CDR3 region has 13 residues. V was pared by 2 bases and J by 6 bases, with 11 bases between. The CDR3, as DNA: TGTGCCAGCAGCTTAAACCCCCGCGGCGAGCAGTACTTC. Encoded protein: CASSLNPRGEQYF.

The J gene is TRBJ2-5, the V gene TRBV7-2; no clear D. This CDR3 has 15 residues. V lost 4 bases, J lost 5 bases, and 17 bases lay in between. CDR1 is SGHTA and CDR2 is FQGNSA in the germline V gene. The CDR3 here is CASSSYRSKGETQYF. CDR3 DNA sequence: TGTGCCAGCAGCTCATACCGGTCGAAAGGGGAGACCCAGTACTTC.

This clonotype showed up just a few times. This chain links TRBV6-2 or TRBV6-3 with TRBJ2-5; 14 positions match TRBD2. This CDR3 is 17 amino acids long. Trimming took 0 bases from V and 6 from J; bases not matched to a gene: 6. Germline V gives CDR1 MNHEY, CDR2 SVGEGT. The CDR3 DNA reads as TGTGCCAGCAGTTACTCGGGGACTAGCGGGAGTTTGAAGACCCAGTACTTC. Its translation: CASSYSGTSGSLKTQYF.

The chain links TRBV6-1 to TRBJ2-2; D remains ambiguous. V shed 6 bases and J shed 1 base, with 9 bases lying between them. Germline CDR1 is MNHNS and CDR2 is SASEGT. This CDR3 is built from 14 residues. The CDR3 reads CASRLTENTGELFF. The CDR3, as DNA: TGTGCCAGCAGGCTGACCGAGAACACCGGGGAGCTGTTTTTT.

This chain uses TRBV7-3 with TRBJ1-1, with D maybe TRBD1 (5 bases). CDR1 and CDR2 (germline): SGHTA, FQGTGA. Trimming removed 0 bases from V and 0 bases from J, with 14 bases in between. The CDR3 runs 17 residues. The CDR3 protein is CASSLTGGRPLNTEAFF. The DNA of the CDR3 is TGTGCCAGCAGCTTAACTGGGGGGAGACCTTTGAACACTGAAGCTTTCTTT.

This clonotype has more than one count but fewer than ten. This chain links TRBV12-3 or TRBV12-4 with TRBJ2-3; no clear D. V was pared by 6 bases and J by 3 bases, with 10 bases between. The length of the CDR3 is 13 residues. The CDR3 loop reads CASSSFSTDTQYF. CDR3 DNA: TGTGCCAGCAGCAGCTTCAGTACAGATACGCAGTATTTT.

This chain joins TRBV5-5 and TRBJ2-2; either TRBD1 or TRBD2 may supply D (5 bases each). Trimming left V 4 bases short and J 5 bases short, with 12 bases between. The CDR3 sequence is 14 residues long. In germline, CDR1 is SGHKS, CDR2 YYEKEE (reference sequence). The CDR3: CASSPQGDTGELFF. In DNA form, the CDR3 reads TGTGCCAGCAGCCCGCAGGGAGATACCGGGGAGCTGTTTTTT.

The chain carries TRBV4-1 and TRBJ1-1; no reliable D call. The CDR3 has 13 amino acids. V lost 2 bases, J lost 5 bases, and 9 bases lay in between. Germline loops: CDR1 MGHRA, CDR2 YSYEKL. The CDR3 here is CASSQSWGTEAFF. The CDR3 region has the DNA TGCGCCAGCAGCCAATCTTGGGGAACTGAAGCTTTCTTT.

This clonotype was picked up a small number of times. The chain has TRBV5-1 and TRBJ2-1; D tentatively fits TRBD1 or TRBD2 (5 bases each). Germline V gene lookup returns CDR1 SGHRS and CDR2 YFSETQ. Trimming took 0 bases from V and 5 from J, leaving 12 bases between them. The CDR3 spans 15 residues. The CDR3 coding sequence is TGCGCCAGCAGCTTGGAGGTCACGGGACACAATGAGCAGTTCTTC. This codes for CASSLEVTGHNEQFF.

This clonotype was picked up a small number of times. The chain links TRBV30 to TRBJ2-5; no definite D call. This CDR3 comprises 13 residues. Germline loops: CDR1 GTSNPN, CDR2 SVGIG (reference sequence). Trimming stripped 1 base from V and 5 bases from J, with 11 bases between. DNA of the CDR3: TGTGCCTGGAGTGCCATCCTAGGGGAGACCCAGTACTTC. This codes for CAWSAILGETQYF.

The rearrangement links TRBV9 to TRBJ2-3; 12 bases align to TRBD2. Germline trimming cut 0 bases from V and 5 bases from J; bases unmatched to any gene: 10. CDR3 length: 18 residues. Germline V gene lookup returns CDR1 SGDLS and CDR2 YYNGEE. CDR3 sequence: CASSVGLLAGGRGDTQYF. The CDR3 DNA reads TGTGCCAGCAGCGTAGGGCTACTAGCGGGAGGCCGTGGAGATACGCAGTATTTT.